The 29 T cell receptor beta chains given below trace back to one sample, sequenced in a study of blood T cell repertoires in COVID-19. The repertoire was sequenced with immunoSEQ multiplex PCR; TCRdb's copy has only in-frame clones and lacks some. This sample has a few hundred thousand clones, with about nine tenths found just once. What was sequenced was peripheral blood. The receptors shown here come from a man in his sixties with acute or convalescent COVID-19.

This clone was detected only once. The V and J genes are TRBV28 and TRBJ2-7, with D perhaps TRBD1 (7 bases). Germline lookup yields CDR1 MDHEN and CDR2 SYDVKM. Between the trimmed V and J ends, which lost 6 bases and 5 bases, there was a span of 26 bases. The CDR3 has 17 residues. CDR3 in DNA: TGTGCCAGCAGCCCCAGGGGGGTAGCGGCATCATCCCACGAGCAGTACTTC. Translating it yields CASSPRGVAASSHEQYF.

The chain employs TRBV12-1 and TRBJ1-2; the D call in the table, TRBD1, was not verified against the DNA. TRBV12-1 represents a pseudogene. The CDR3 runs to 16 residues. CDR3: CASSPVDRGPPRGYTF. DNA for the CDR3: TGTGCCAGCAGCCCTGTGGACAGGGGGCCTCCGAGGGGCTACACCTTC.

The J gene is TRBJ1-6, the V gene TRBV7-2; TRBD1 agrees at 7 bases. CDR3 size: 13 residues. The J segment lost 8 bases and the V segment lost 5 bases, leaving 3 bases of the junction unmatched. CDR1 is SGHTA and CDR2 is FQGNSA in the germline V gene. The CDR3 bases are TGTGCCAGCAGCAGGGACAGATATTCACCCCTCCACTTT. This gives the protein CASSRDRYSPLHF.

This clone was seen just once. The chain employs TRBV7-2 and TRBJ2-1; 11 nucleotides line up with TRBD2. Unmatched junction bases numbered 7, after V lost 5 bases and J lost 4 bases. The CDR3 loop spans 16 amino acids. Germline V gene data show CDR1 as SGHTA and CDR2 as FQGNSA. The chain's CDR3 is CASSPAGTSGYNEQFF. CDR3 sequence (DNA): TGTGCCAGCAGCCCTGCTGGGACTAGCGGTTACAATGAGCAGTTCTTC.

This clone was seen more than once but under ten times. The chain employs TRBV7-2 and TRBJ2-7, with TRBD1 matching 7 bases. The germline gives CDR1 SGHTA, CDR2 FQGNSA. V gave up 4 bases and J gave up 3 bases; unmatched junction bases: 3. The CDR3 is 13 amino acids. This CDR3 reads CASSYGTDYEQYF. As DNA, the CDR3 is TGTGCCAGCAGCTACGGGACAGACTACGAGCAGTACTTC.

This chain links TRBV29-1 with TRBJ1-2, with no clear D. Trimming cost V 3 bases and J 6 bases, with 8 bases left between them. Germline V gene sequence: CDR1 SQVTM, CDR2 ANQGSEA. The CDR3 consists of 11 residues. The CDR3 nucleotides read TGCAGCGTTGATTCCGGAGATGGCTACACCTTC. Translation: CSVDSGDGYTF.

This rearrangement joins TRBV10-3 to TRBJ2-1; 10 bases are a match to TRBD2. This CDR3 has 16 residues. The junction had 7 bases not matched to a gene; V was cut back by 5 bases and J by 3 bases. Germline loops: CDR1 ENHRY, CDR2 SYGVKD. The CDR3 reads CAISTSGTSDYNEQFF. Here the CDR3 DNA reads TGTGCCATCAGTACGTCCGGGACTAGCGACTACAATGAGCAGTTCTTC.

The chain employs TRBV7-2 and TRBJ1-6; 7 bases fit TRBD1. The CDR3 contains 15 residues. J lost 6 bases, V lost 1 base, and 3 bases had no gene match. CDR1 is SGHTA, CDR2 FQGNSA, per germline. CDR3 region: CASSLDTGVNSPLHF. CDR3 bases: TGTGCCAGCAGCTTAGATACAGGGGTTAATTCACCCCTCCACTTT.

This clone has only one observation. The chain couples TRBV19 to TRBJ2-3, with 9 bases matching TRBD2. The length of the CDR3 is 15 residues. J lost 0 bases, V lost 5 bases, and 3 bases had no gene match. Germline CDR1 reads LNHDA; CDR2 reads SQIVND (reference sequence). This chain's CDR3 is CASSLLAGSTDTQYF. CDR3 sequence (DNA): TGTGCCAGTAGTCTCCTAGCGGGAAGCACAGATACGCAGTATTTT.

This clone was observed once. Here the CDR3 DNA reads TGTGCCAGCAGCGGCAGGGGAAACACCATATATTTT. Translated, it gives CASSGRGNTIYF. This chain links TRBV5-4 with TRBJ1-3; no reliable D call. CDR3 length equals 12 residues. CDR1 and CDR2 from the germline V gene are SGHNT and YYREEE (reference sequence). V lost 4 bases to trimming and J lost 4 bases, with 6 bases between them.

CDR3 loop: CASGANDSPLHF. In nucleotides, the CDR3 is TGTGCCAGCGGAGCGAATGATTCACCCCTCCACTTT. V is TRBV19 and J is TRBJ1-6, with D hard to call. The CDR3 is made up of 12 amino acids. Trimming took off 9 bases at V and 8 bases at J, with 11 bases between the two ends. Germline V gene sequence: CDR1 LNHDA, CDR2 SQIVND (reference sequence).

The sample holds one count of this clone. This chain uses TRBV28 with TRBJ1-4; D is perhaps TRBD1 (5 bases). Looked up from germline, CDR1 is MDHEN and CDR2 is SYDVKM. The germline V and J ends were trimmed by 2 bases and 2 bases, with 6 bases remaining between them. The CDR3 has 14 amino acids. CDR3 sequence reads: CASSLAGTNEKLFF. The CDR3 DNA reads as TGTGCCAGCAGTTTAGCAGGGACTAATGAAAAACTGTTTTTT.

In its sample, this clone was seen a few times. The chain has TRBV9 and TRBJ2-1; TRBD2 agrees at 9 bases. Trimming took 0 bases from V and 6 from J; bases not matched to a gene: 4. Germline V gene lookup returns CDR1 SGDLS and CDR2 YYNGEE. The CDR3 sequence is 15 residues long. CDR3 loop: CASSVASGARNEQFF. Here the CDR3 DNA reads TGTGCCAGCAGCGTAGCTAGCGGGGCCCGCAATGAGCAGTTCTTC.

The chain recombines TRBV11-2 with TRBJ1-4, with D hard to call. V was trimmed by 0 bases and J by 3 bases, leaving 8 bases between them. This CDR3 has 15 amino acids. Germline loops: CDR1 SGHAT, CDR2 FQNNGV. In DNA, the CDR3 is TGTGCCAGCAGCTTAGATTGGAGGGCTAATGAAAAACTGTTTTTT. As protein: CASSLDWRANEKLFF.

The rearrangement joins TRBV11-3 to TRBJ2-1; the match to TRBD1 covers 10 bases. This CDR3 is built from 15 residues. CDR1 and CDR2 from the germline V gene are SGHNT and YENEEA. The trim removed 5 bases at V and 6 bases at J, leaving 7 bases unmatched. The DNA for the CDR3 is TGTGCCAGCAGCCCTAGGACAGGGGGAATCAATGAGCAGTTCTTC. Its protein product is CASSPRTGGINEQFF.

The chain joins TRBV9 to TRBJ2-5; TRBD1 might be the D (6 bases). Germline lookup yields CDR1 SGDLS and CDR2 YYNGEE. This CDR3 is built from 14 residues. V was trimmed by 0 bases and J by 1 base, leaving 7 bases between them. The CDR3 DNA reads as TGTGCCAGCAGCGTAGGGACAGTCCAAGAGACCCAGTACTTC. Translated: CASSVGTVQETQYF.

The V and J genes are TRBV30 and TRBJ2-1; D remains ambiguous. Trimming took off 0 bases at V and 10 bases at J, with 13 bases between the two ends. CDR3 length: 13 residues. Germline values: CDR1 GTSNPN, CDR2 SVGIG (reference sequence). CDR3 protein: CAWSVLAPWEQFF. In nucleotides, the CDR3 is TGTGCCTGGAGTGTACTCGCCCCTTGGGAGCAGTTCTTC.

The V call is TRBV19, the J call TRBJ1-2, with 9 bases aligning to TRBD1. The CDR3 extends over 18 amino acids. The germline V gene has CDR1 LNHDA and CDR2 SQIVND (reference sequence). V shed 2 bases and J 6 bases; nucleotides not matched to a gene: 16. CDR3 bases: TGTGCCAGTAGTATATCTGGACAGGGGACTTTCAGTCAGAATGGCTACACCTTC. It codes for CASSISGQGTFSQNGYTF.

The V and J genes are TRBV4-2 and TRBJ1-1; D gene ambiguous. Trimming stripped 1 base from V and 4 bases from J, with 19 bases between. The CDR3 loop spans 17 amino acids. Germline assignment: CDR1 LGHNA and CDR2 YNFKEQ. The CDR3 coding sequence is TGTGCCAGCAGCCAAGTGGTTGTTTTGTCGGGTGGCACTGAAGCTTTCTTT. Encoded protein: CASSQVVVLSGGTEAFF.

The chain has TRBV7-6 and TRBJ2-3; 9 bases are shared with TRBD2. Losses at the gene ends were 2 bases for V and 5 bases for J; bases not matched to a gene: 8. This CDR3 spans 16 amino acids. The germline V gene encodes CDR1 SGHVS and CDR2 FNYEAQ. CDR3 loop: CASSLYAGGPLDTQYF. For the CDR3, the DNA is TGTGCCAGCAGCTTATACGCGGGAGGGCCATTAGATACGCAGTATTTT. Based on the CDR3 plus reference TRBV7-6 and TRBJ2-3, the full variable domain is GAGVSQSPRYKVTKRGQDVALRCDPISGHVSLYWYRQALGQGPEFLTYFNYEAQQDKSGLPNDRFSAERPEGSISTLTIQRTEQRDSAMYRCASSLYAGGPLDTQYFGPGTRLTVL.

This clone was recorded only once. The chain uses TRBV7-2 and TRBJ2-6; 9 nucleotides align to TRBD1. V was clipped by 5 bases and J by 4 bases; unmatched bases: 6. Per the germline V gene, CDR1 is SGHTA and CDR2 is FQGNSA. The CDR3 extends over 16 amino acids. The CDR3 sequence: CASSRTGAGGANVLTF. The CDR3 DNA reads TGTGCCAGCAGCCGGACAGGGGCAGGCGGGGCCAACGTCCTGACTTTC.

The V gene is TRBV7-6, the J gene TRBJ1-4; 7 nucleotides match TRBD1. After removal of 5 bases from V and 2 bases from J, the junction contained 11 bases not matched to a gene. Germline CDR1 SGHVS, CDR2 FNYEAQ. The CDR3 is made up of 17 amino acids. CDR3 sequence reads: CASSADRVGSTNEKLFF. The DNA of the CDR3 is TGTGCCAGCAGCGCCGACAGGGTGGGTTCGACTAATGAAAAACTGTTTTTT.

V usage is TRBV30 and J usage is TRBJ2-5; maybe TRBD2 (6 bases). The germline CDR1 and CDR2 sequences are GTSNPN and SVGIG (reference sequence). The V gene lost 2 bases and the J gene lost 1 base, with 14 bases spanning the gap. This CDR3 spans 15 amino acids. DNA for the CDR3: TGTGCCTGGAGTCCCCCGCTGGGGGGCCAAGAGACCCAGTACTTC. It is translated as CAWSPPLGGQETQYF.

Here the CDR3 reads CASSFTGGAKETQYF. In DNA, the CDR3 is TGTGCCAGCAGCTTTACAGGGGGCGCGAAGGAGACCCAGTACTTC. V usage is TRBV7-3 and J usage is TRBJ2-5; 9 bases align to TRBD1. Trimming at V came to 3 bases and at J to 5 bases, leaving 7 bases not matched to a gene. This CDR3 has 15 amino acids. Per the germline V gene, CDR1 is SGHTA and CDR2 is FQGTGA.

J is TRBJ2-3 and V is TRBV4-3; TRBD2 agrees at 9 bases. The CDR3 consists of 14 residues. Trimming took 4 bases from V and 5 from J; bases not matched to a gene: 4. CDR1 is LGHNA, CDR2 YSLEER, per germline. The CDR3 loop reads CASSPGLARDTQYF. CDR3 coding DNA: TGCGCCAGCAGCCCGGGACTAGCAAGAGATACGCAGTATTTT.

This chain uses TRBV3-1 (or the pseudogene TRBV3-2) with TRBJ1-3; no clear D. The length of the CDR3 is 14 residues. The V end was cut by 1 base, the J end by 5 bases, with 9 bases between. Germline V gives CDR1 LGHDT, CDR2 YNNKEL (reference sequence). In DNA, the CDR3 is TGTGCCAGCAGCCAAGGTCGCGGTCGAAACACCATATATTTT. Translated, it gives CASSQGRGRNTIYF.

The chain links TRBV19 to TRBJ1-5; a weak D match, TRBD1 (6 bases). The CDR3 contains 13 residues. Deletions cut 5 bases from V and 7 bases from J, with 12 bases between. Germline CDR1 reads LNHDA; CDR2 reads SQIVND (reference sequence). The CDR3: CASSFRQAQPQHF. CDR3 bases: TGTGCCAGTAGTTTCAGACAGGCCCAGCCCCAGCATTTT.

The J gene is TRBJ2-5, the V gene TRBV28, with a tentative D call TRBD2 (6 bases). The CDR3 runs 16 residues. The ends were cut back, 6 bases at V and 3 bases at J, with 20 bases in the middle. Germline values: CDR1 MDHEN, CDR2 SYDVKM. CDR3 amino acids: CASSPGVLKVKETQYF. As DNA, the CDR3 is TGTGCCAGCAGCCCGGGGGTGCTCAAGGTCAAAGAGACCCAGTACTTC.

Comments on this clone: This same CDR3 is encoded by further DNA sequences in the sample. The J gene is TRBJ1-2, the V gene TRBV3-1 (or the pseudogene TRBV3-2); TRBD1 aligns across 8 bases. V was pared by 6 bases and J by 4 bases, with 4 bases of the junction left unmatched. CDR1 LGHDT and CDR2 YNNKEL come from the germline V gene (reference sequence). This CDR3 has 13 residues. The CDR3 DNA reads TGTGCCAGCAGTCCAACAGGGGGCTATGGCTACACCTTC. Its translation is CASSPTGGYGYTF.